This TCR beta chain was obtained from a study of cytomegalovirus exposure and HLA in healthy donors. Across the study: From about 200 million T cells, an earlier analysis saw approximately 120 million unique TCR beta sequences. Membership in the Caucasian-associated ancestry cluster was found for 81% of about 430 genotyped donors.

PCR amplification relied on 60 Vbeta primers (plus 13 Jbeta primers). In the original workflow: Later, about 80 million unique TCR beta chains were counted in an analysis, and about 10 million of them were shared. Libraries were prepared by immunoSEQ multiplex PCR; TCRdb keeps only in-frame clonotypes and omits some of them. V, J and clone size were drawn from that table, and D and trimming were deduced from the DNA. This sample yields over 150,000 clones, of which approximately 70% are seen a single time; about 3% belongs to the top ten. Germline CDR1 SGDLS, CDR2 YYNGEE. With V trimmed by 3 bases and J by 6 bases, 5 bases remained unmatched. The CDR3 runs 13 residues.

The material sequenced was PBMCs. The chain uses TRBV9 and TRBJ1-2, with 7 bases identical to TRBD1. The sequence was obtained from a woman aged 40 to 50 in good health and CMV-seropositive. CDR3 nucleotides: TGTGCCAGCAGCGCGACAGGGCTCGATGGCTACACCTTC. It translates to CASSATGLDGYTF.